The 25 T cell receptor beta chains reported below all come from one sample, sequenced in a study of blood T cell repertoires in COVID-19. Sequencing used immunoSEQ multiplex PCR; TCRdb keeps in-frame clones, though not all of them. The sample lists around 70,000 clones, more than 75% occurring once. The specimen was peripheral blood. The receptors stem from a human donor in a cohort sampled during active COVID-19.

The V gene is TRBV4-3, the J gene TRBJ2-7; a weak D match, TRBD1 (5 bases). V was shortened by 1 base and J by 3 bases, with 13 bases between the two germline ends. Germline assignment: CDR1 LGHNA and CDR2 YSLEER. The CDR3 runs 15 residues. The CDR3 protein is CASSQGRVRVYEQYF. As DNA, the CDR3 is TGCGCCAGCAGCCAAGGCAGGGTAAGGGTCTACGAGCAGTACTTC.

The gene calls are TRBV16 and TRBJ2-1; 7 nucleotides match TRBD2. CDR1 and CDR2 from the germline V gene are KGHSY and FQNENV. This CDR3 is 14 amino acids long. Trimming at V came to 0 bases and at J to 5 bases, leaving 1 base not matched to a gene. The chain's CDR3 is CASSQSGGDNEQFF. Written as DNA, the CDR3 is TGTGCCAGCAGCCAATCGGGAGGGGACAATGAGCAGTTCTTC.

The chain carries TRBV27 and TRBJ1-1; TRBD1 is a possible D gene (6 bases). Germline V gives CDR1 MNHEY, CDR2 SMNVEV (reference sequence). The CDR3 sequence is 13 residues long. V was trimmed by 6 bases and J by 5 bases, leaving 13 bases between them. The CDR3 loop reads CASRNRVGTEAFF. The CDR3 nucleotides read TGTGCCAGCAGGAACAGGGTGGGAACTGAAGCTTTCTTT.

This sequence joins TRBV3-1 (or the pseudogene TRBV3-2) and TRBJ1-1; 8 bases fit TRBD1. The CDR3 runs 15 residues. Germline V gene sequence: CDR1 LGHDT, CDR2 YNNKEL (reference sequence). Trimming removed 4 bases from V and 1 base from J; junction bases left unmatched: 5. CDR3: CASSLQGVSNTEAFF. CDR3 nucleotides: TGTGCCAGCAGCCTACAGGGGGTGTCGAACACTGAAGCTTTCTTT.

The chain's CDR3 is CASSLDPGYGYTF. CDR3 nucleotide sequence: TGTGCCAGCAGCTTAGATCCGGGCTATGGCTACACCTTC. V is TRBV7-6 and J is TRBJ1-2; D call uncertain. The germline CDR1 and CDR2 sequences are SGHVS and FNYEAQ. The V end lost 1 base, the J end lost 4 bases, and 7 bases lay between the germline ends. The CDR3 length is 13 residues.

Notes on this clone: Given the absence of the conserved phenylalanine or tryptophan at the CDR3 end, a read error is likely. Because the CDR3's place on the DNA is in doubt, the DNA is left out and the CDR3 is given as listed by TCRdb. This CDR3 reads CASSKVFTGEVN. V is TRBV21-1 and J is TRBJ1-2. TRBV21-1 is flagged as a pseudogene. The CDR3 contains 12 residues when both ends are counted.

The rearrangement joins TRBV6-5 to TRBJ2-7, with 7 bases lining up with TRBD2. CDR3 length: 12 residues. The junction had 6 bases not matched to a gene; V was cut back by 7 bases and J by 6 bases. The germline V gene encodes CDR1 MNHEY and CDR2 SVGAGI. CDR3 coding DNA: TGTGCCAGCAAGCGGGGATCGCGCGAGCAGTACTTC. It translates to CASKRGSREQYF.

Here the CDR3 reads CASRDTGYGYTF. The DNA for the CDR3 is TGTGCCAGCCGAGACACTGGCTATGGCTACACCTTC. This chain uses TRBV9 with TRBJ1-2, with unresolved D. The CDR3 runs 12 residues. CDR1 and CDR2 from the germline V gene are SGDLS and YYNGEE. Deletions cut 7 bases from V and 4 bases from J, with 11 bases between.

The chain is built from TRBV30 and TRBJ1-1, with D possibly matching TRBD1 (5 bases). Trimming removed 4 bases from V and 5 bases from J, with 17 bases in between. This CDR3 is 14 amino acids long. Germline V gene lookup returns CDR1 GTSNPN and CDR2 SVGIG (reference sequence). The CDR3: CAWNKNRKGTEAFF. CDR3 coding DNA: TGTGCCTGGAATAAAAACAGGAAAGGGACTGAAGCTTTCTTT.

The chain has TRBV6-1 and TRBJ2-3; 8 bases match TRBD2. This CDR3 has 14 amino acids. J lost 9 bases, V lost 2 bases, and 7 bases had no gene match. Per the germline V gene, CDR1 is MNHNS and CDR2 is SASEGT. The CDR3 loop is CASSETAGAGTQYF. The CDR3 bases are TGTGCCAGCAGTGAAACAGCGGGAGCCGGAACGCAGTATTTT.

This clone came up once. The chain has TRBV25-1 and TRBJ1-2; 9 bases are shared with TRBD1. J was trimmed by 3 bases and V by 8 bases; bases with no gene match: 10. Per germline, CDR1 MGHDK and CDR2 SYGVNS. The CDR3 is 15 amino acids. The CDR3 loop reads CASPPSRDRDYGYTF. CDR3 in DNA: TGTGCCAGCCCCCCGAGCCGGGACAGGGACTATGGCTACACCTTC.

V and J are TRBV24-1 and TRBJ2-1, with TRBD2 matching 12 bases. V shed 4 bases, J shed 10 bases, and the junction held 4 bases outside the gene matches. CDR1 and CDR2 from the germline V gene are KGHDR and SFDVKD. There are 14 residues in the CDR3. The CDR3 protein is CATSDRTSGTEQFF. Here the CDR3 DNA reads TGTGCCACCAGTGACCGGACTAGCGGGACCGAGCAGTTCTTC.

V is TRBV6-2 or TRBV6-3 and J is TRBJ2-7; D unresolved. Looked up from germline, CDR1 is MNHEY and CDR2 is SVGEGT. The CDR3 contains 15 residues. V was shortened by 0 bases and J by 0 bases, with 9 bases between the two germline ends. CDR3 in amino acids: CASSYSEQSSYEQYF. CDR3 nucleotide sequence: TGTGCCAGCAGTTACTCCGAACAGAGCTCCTACGAGCAGTACTTC.

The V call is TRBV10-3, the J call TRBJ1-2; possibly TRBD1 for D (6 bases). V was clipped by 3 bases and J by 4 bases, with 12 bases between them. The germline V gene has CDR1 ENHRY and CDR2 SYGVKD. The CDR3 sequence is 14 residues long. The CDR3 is CAISDLGDTYGYTF. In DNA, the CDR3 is TGTGCCATCAGTGACTTAGGGGACACCTATGGCTACACCTTC.

The CDR3: CASSLGVEGYTF. CDR3 in DNA: TGTGCCAGCAGTTTAGGGGTGGAGGGCTACACCTTC. The chain has TRBV12-3 or TRBV12-4 and TRBJ1-2; D not certain. This CDR3 has 12 amino acids. V lost 1 base and J lost 8, with 8 bases in between.

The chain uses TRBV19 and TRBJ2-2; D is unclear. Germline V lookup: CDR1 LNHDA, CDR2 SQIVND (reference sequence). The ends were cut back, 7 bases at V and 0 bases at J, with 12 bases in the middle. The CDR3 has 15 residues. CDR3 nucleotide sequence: TGTGCCAGTACCCCAGGTACGGCGAACACCGGGGAGCTGTTTTTT. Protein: CASTPGTANTGELFF.

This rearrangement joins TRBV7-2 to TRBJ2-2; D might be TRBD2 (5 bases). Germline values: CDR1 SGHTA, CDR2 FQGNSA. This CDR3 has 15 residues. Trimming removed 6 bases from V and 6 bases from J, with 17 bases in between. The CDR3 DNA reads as TGTGCCAGCAGATACCCATCCGCCGGGGCCGGGGAGCTGTTTTTT. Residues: CASRYPSAGAGELFF.

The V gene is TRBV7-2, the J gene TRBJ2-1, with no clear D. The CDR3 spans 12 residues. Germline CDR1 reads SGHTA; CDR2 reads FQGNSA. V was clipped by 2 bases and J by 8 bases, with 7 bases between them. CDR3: CASSLRSHEQFF. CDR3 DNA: TGTGCCAGCAGCTTACGGTCCCATGAGCAGTTCTTC.

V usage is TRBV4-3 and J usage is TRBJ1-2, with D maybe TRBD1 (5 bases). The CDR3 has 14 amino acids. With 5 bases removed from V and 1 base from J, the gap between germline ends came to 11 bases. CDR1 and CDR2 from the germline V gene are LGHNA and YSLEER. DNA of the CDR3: TGCGCCAGCAGCTCAGGGCATAGTAACTATGGCTACACCTTC. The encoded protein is CASSSGHSNYGYTF.

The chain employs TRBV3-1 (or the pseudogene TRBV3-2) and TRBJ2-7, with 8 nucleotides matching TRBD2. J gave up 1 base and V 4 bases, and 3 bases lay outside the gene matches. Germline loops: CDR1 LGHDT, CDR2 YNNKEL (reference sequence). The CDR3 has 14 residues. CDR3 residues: CASSRGGGSYEQYF. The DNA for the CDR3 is TGTGCCAGCAGCCGAGGCGGGGGGTCCTACGAGCAGTACTTC.

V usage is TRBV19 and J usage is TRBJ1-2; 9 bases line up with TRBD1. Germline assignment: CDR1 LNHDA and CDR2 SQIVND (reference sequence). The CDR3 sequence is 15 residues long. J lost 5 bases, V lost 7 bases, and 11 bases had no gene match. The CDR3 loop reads CASKSTGGLNYGYTF. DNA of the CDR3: TGTGCCAGTAAATCCACAGGGGGCTTAAATTATGGCTACACCTTC.

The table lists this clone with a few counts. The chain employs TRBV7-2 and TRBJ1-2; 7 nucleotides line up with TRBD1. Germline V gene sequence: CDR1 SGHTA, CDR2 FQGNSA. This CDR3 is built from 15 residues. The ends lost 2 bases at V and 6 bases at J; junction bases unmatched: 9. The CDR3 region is CASSLRRGRLDGYTF. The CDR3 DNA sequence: TGTGCCAGCAGCTTACGGAGGGGGCGGCTGGATGGCTACACCTTC.

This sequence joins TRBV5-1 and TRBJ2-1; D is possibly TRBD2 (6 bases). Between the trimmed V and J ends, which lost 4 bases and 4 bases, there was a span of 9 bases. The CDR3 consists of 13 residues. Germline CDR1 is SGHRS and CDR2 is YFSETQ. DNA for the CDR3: TGCGCCAGCAGCACGGGACTTTACAATGAGCAGTTCTTC. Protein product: CASSTGLYNEQFF.

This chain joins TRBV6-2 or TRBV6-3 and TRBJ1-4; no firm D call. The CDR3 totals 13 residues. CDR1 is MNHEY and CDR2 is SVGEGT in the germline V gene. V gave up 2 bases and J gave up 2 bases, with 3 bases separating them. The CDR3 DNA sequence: TGTGCCAGCAGTTACGGCACTAATGAAAAACTGTTTTTT. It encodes CASSYGTNEKLFF.

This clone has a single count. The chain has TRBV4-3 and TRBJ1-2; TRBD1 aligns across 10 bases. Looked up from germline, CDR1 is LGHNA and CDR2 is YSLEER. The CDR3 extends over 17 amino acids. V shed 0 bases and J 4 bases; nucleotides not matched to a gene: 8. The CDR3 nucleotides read TGCGCCAGCAGCCAAGAGGGACAGGGGCCGGGATTCTATGGCTACACCTTC. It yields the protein CASSQEGQGPGFYGYTF.